Sequencing of this TCR beta chain was carried out in a study of beta chain features in type 1 diabetes. Study-level findings and limits: At VDJ recombination sites, type 1 diabetes patients had fewer insertions and more deleted nucleotides.

Every donor had blood drawn once into heparin, around 0.12 L on average. As for this clone: Its antigen remains unidentified. One end of the junction is discordant with germline, which a read error may explain.

As every portion of the isolated RNA was reverse transcribed, the sequencing read expressed TCRB transcripts. Sequencing of naive, central memory and regulatory T cell samples gave an average of about 3.57 million reads. The method was immunoSEQ multiplex PCR; TCRdb's version includes in-frame clones alone and lacks a portion of them. Of over 700,000 clones listed, 15% to 20% are singletons. In germline, CDR1 is SGHNT, CDR2 YYREEE (reference sequence). The CDR3 contains 17 residues. The receptor's source is a young woman in good health. The rearrangement joins TRBV5-4 to TRBJ1-1; the D is unclear. The sample was naive CD4+ T cells from blood. This CDR3 is CASSQDYPVRDHTEAFF. CDR3 sequence (DNA): TGCGCCAGCAGCCAAGATTATCCAGTTCGAGATCACACTGAAGCTTTCTTT.